The 25 T cell receptor beta chains reported below all come from one sample, sequenced in a study of blood T cell repertoires in COVID-19. Clones were read by immunoSEQ multiplex PCR, and TCRdb kept only the in-frame ones, dropping some. The sample yields 95,000 to 150,000 clones, roughly 74% seen once. The sequencing input was peripheral blood. These receptors were obtained from a man aged 55 to 70 with acute or convalescent COVID-19.

CDR3 sequence (DNA): TGTGCCAGCAGCCAAGATCGGGGGGTTGGAGGCACTGAAGCTTTCTTT. It yields the protein CASSQDRGVGGTEAFF. The genes are TRBV3-1 (or the pseudogene TRBV3-2) and TRBJ1-1; D might be TRBD1 (5 bases). Germline V CDR1 and CDR2: LGHDT, YNNKEL (reference sequence). The V and J ends lost 0 bases and 4 bases respectively, with 15 bases between them. There are 16 residues in the CDR3.

CDR3 sequence: CASAVWSGQPNTEAFF. In DNA form, the CDR3 reads TGTGCCAGTGCGGTTTGGAGCGGACAGCCGAACACTGAAGCTTTCTTT. The rearrangement uses TRBV19 and TRBJ1-1, with a tentative D call TRBD1 (6 bases). From germline, CDR1 is LNHDA and CDR2 SQIVND (reference sequence). CDR3 length equals 16 residues. V gave up 8 bases and J gave up 1 base, with 20 bases separating them.

This clone has more than one count but fewer than ten. The gene calls are TRBV6-1 and TRBJ1-2; 8 nucleotides align to TRBD1. The CDR3 sequence is 16 residues long. V trimming: 1 base; J trimming: 3 bases; junction bases outside the gene matches: 7. From germline, CDR1 is MNHNS and CDR2 SASEGT. The CDR3 loop is CASSEGQDRVDYGYTF. DNA for the CDR3: TGTGCCAGCAGTGAAGGTCAGGACAGGGTAGACTATGGCTACACCTTC.

The J gene is TRBJ2-5, the V gene TRBV5-4; perhaps TRBD1 as D (5 bases). With 0 bases removed from V and 4 bases from J, the gap between germline ends came to 10 bases. The CDR3 is made up of 14 amino acids. Per the germline V gene, CDR1 is SGHNT and CDR2 is YYREEE (reference sequence). CDR3 protein: CASSLGGQSETQYF. DNA of the CDR3: TGTGCCAGCAGCTTGGGGGGCCAGTCAGAGACCCAGTACTTC. Filled out from reference TRBV5-4 and TRBJ2-5, the complete variable domain reads ETGVTQSPTHLIKTRGQQVTLRCSSQSGHNTVSWYQQALGQGPQFIFQYYREEENGRGNFPPRFSGLQFPNYSSELNVNALELDDSALYLCASSLGGQSETQYFGPGTRLLVL.

The J gene is TRBJ1-2, the V gene TRBV3-1 (or the pseudogene TRBV3-2); TRBD1 is a possible D gene (6 bases). Germline CDR1 reads LGHDT; CDR2 reads YNNKEL (reference sequence). The CDR3 is 16 amino acids. Trimming removed 5 bases from V and 0 bases from J, with 16 bases in between. The CDR3 reads CASSKTGTLTNYGYTF. CDR3 in DNA: TGTGCCAGCAGCAAAACCGGGACACTTACTAACTATGGCTACACCTTC.

V is TRBV5-6 and J is TRBJ2-5; 7 bases line up with TRBD2. V was pared by 4 bases and J by 3 bases, with 12 bases of the junction left unmatched. Germline CDR1 and CDR2: SGHDT and YYEEEE. The CDR3 covers 16 residues. The CDR3 bases are TGTGCCAGCAGCCACACGGGGGGAGGGAAGAAAGAGACCCAGTACTTC. Protein: CASSHTGGGKKETQYF. Full variable domain (outside the CDR3, taken from reference TRBV5-6 and TRBJ2-5): DAGVTQSPTHLIKTRGQQVTLRCSPKSGHDTVSWYQQALGQGPQFIFQYYEEEERQRGNFPDRFSGHQFPNYSSELNVNALLLGDSALYLCASSHTGGGKKETQYFGPGTRLLVL.

J is TRBJ1-1 and V is TRBV7-9, with TRBD1 as a possible D gene (6 bases). V was shortened by 5 bases and J by 1 base, with 17 bases between the two germline ends. The CDR3 is 16 residues long. Germline assignment: CDR1 SEHNR and CDR2 FQNEAQ (reference sequence). CDR3 coding DNA: TGTGCCAGCAGCCCCCGCGGGCGGGGGGCGAACACTGAAGCTTTCTTT. This gives the protein CASSPRGRGANTEAFF.

The V and J genes are TRBV4-1 and TRBJ1-1; D not certain. The CDR3 consists of 14 residues. Germline V gene lookup returns CDR1 MGHRA and CDR2 YSYEKL. V lost 1 base to trimming and J lost 5 bases, with 11 bases between them. CDR3 amino acids: CASSQGERVTEAFF. The CDR3 coding sequence is TGCGCCAGCAGCCAAGGTGAACGGGTTACTGAAGCTTTCTTT.

This chain links TRBV7-3 with TRBJ2-5, with TRBD1 as a possible D gene (6 bases). CDR1 is SGHTA, CDR2 FQGTGA, per germline. V was trimmed by 2 bases and J by 3 bases, leaving 7 bases between them. CDR3 length: 13 residues. The CDR3 coding sequence is TGTGCCAGCAGCTTAGGACAGAAAGAGACCCAGTACTTC. Its protein is CASSLGQKETQYF. Looking up the rest from reference TRBV7-3 and TRBJ2-5 gives the full variable domain: GAGVSQTPSNKVTEKGKYVELRCDPISGHTALYWYRQSLGQGPEFLIYFQGTGAADDSGLPNDRFFAVRPEGSVSTLKIQRTERGDSAVYLCASSLGQKETQYFGPGTRLLVL.

The V gene is TRBV24-1, the J gene TRBJ2-1; D is possibly TRBD2 (5 bases). Trimming took 1 base from V and 3 from J, leaving 9 bases between them. CDR1 and CDR2 (germline): KGHDR, SFDVKD. The CDR3 sequence is 15 residues long. The CDR3 sequence: CATSDFNGDYNEQFF. The DNA for the CDR3 is TGTGCCACCAGTGATTTTAACGGGGACTACAATGAGCAGTTCTTC.

For this clone: Just one base apart from a much larger clone, this may be a read error. V and J are TRBV10-3 and TRBJ1-4; weak D call: TRBD1 (6 bases). The CDR3 is made up of 15 amino acids. With 8 bases removed from V and 7 bases from J, the gap between germline ends came to 20 bases. CDR1 ENHRY and CDR2 SYGVKD come from the germline V gene. The CDR3 DNA reads TGTGCCATCGGTGCCGTGGGATCGACAGGTGAAAAACTGTTTTTT. Its translation is CAIGAVGSTGEKLFF.

This clone showed up just a few times. V is TRBV3-1 (or the pseudogene TRBV3-2) and J is TRBJ2-1; perhaps TRBD1 as D (6 bases). The CDR3 is 15 amino acids. The germline CDR1 and CDR2 sequences are LGHDT and YNNKEL (reference sequence). V lost 7 bases, J lost 0 bases, and 13 bases lay in between. Here the CDR3 DNA reads TGTGCCAGCACGTGGGACAAGAGCTCCTACAATGAGCAGTTCTTC. This encodes CASTWDKSSYNEQFF.

V usage is TRBV5-6 and J usage is TRBJ1-1; 8 bases match TRBD1. After removal of 4 bases from V and 1 base from J, the junction contained 12 bases not matched to a gene. This CDR3 is 17 amino acids long. The germline CDR1 and CDR2 sequences are SGHDT and YYEEEE. In nucleotides, the CDR3 is TGTGCCAGCAGCGGGGATAAGACAGGGGTGAGGAACACTGAAGCTTTCTTT. As protein: CASSGDKTGVRNTEAFF.

The rearrangement links TRBV6-5 to TRBJ1-2; D gene uncertain. CDR3 length: 12 residues. V lost 10 bases to trimming and J lost 9 bases, with 18 bases between them. Germline-derived CDR1 and CDR2 are MNHEY and SVGAGI. DNA of the CDR3: TGTGCCACCTACAGAATCCCTATGAGCTACACCTTC. Encoded protein: CATYRIPMSYTF.

This clone was seen a handful of times. The CDR3 DNA is TGTGCCAGCAGCTTAGGGAGCACTGAAGCTTTCTTT. Translation: CASSLGSTEAFF. The genes are TRBV7-9 and TRBJ1-1; D is unresolved. Trimming pared 1 base from V and 4 bases from J, leaving 4 bases between. The CDR3 sequence is 12 residues long. Germline V gene lookup returns CDR1 SEHNR and CDR2 FQNEAQ (reference sequence).

In this sample, this clone turned up a few times. DNA of the CDR3: TGTGCCAGCGGGGGGGGGACACAGAACACTGAAGCTTTCTTT. This gives the protein CASGGGTQNTEAFF. The chain is built from TRBV2 and TRBJ1-1, with D possibly TRBD1 on 6 matching bases. V shed 8 bases and J shed 1 base, with 14 bases lying between them. In germline, CDR1 is SNHLY, CDR2 FYNNEI. The CDR3 is 14 residues long. Full variable domain (missing parts from reference TRBV2 and TRBJ1-1): EPEVTQTPSHQVTQMGQEVILRCVPISNHLYFYWYRQILGQKVEFLVSFYNNEISEKSEIFDDQFSVERPDGSNFTLKIRSTKLEDSAMYFCASGGGTQNTEAFFGQGTRLTVV.

V and J are TRBV7-3 and TRBJ2-1; D is undetermined. The CDR3 sequence is 15 residues long. Trimming cost V 0 bases and J 3 bases, with 9 bases left between them. Germline V gives CDR1 SGHTA, CDR2 FQGTGA. CDR3 sequence reads: CASSLTSLSYNEQFF. CDR3 in DNA: TGTGCCAGCAGCTTAACGAGTTTAAGCTACAATGAGCAGTTCTTC.

The chain links TRBV11-3 to TRBJ2-2; 9 bases are shared with TRBD2. J gave up 4 bases and V 3 bases, and 6 bases lay outside the gene matches. The CDR3 is 16 amino acids. Germline values: CDR1 SGHNT, CDR2 YENEEA. This chain's CDR3 is CASSFAGGPSTGELFF. The DNA of the CDR3 is TGTGCCAGCAGCTTTGCGGGGGGGCCGAGCACCGGGGAGCTGTTTTTT.

This clone was found once. V and J are TRBV6-5 and TRBJ2-7, with D perhaps matching TRBD2 (5 bases). Looked up from germline, CDR1 is MNHEY and CDR2 is SVGAGI. CDR3 length equals 14 residues. V lost 5 bases, J lost 4 bases, and 15 bases lay in between. The CDR3 region has the DNA TGTGCCAGCAGTCCGGACTTACGGCGATACGAGCAGTACTTC. Residues: CASSPDLRRYEQYF.

The chain uses TRBV19 and TRBJ1-1; no reliable D call. The CDR3 spans 13 residues. The V gene's germline CDR1 is LNHDA and CDR2 SQIVND (reference sequence). The V end was cut by 6 bases, the J end by 1 base, with 9 bases between. The CDR3 spells CASRPNRNTEAFF. CDR3 DNA: TGTGCCAGTAGACCAAACAGGAACACTGAAGCTTTCTTT.

The V gene is TRBV6-1, the J gene TRBJ1-2; a possible D gene is TRBD1 (6 bases). Germline assignment: CDR1 MNHNS and CDR2 SASEGT. Deletions cut 3 bases from V and 2 bases from J, with 16 bases between. This CDR3 region has 16 residues. This CDR3 reads CASSDVGAGANYGYTF. CDR3 bases: TGTGCCAGCAGTGACGTAGGAGCAGGGGCAAACTATGGCTACACCTTC.

The J gene is TRBJ2-4, the V gene TRBV4-2; 10 nucleotides align to TRBD1. This CDR3 has 15 amino acids. The germline V gene encodes CDR1 LGHNA and CDR2 YNFKEQ. The junction had 8 bases not matched to a gene; V was cut back by 4 bases and J by 8 bases. The CDR3 is CASSLPGQGFDIQYF. Written as DNA, the CDR3 is TGTGCCAGCAGCCTTCCGGGACAGGGGTTTGACATTCAGTACTTC.

The chain joins TRBV19 to TRBJ2-3; D call uncertain. The CDR3 is 11 amino acids. Trimming shortened V by 5 bases and J by 3 bases, and 3 bases separated the two germline ends. Looked up from germline, CDR1 is LNHDA and CDR2 is SQIVND (reference sequence). As DNA, the CDR3 is TGTGCCAGTAGTCAAACAGATACGCAGTATTTT. This gives the protein CASSQTDTQYF.

This chain uses TRBV24-1 with TRBJ2-1; D perhaps matches TRBD1 (5 bases). This CDR3 has 15 residues. V was clipped by 4 bases and J by 9 bases, with 18 bases between them. Per the germline V gene, CDR1 is KGHDR and CDR2 is SFDVKD. In nucleotides, the CDR3 is TGTGCCACCAGTGACGAGCGACAGTCCCAGGGTGAGCAGTTCTTC. It specifies CATSDERQSQGEQFF.

V gene TRBV29-1 combines with J gene TRBJ2-1; TRBD2 agrees at 7 bases. The germline gives CDR1 SQVTM, CDR2 ANQGSEA. V was clipped by 5 bases and J by 7 bases; unmatched bases: 17. This CDR3 is built from 16 residues. The CDR3 reads CSVPPTLHGRNNEQFF. In DNA form, the CDR3 reads TGCAGCGTTCCCCCCACACTCCACGGGAGGAATAATGAGCAGTTCTTC.